The 20 T cell receptor beta chains below all came from one sample that was sequenced in a study of T-cell memory formation after mild COVID-19. TCRdb re-called the 5' RACE reads with MiXCR, one entry per CDR3 protein. The sample records approximately 300,000 distinct CDR3 sequences, roughly 15% being singletons. The sequencing sample was made of PBMCs or a T cell subset sorted from them (not recorded which). These receptors all come from a man between 18 and 35 years old who had mild COVID-19 (a few samples of this study predate the infection). Cell type and time point are not known.

This clonotype was found a few times. The gene calls are TRBV27 and TRBJ2-3; D is possibly TRBD2 (6 bases). V was cut by 8 bases and J by 4 bases, with 13 bases left in between. Germline V lookup: CDR1 MNHEY, CDR2 SMNVEV (reference sequence). CDR3 length: 13 residues. This CDR3 reads CASSRDLSDTQYF. The CDR3 DNA follows: TGTGCCAGCTCAAGGGACTTATCAGATACGCAGTATTTT.

This clonotype has more than one count but fewer than ten. The chain has TRBV5-4 and TRBJ2-5; TRBD2 aligns across 8 bases. This CDR3 contains 15 residues. The germline V gene encodes CDR1 SGHNT and CDR2 YYREEE (reference sequence). The V gene end was trimmed by 0 bases and the J gene end by 3 bases; junction bases not matched to a gene: 4. CDR3 sequence (DNA): TGTGCCAGCAGCTTGGTTTCGCGGGGGGAAGAGACCCAGTACTTC. It yields the protein CASSLVSRGEETQYF.

This clonotype was seen at least ten times. The chain combines TRBV6-1 with TRBJ1-1; 7 positions agree with TRBD1. From germline, CDR1 is MNHNS and CDR2 SASEGT. V shed 7 bases, J shed 11 bases, and the junction held 7 bases outside the gene matches. CDR3 size: 11 residues. CDR3 coding DNA: TGTGCCAGCAAGGGGGCGGCTATGGCTTTCTTT. Amino acids: CASKGAAMAFF.

This clonotype was detected only a few times. The chain is built from TRBV12-3 or TRBV12-4 and TRBJ2-7; 9 nucleotides line up with TRBD2. Trimming took 4 bases from V and 2 from J; bases not matched to a gene: 9. The CDR3 has 16 residues. The CDR3 is CASSSRSSGATYEQYF. In nucleotides, the CDR3 is TGTGCCAGCAGTTCCCGTTCTAGCGGGGCCACCTACGAGCAGTACTTC.

In its sample, this clonotype was seen many times. V gene TRBV9 combines with J gene TRBJ2-1, with 10 bases matching TRBD2. The CDR3 totals 14 residues. Germline loops: CDR1 SGDLS, CDR2 YYNGEE. V dropped 3 bases and J dropped 8; count of bases not matched to a gene: 5. This chain's CDR3 is CASSEAGGLDEQFF. CDR3 coding DNA: TGTGCCAGCAGCGAAGCGGGGGGGCTTGATGAGCAGTTCTTC.

The chain links TRBV4-2 to TRBJ2-2; D ambiguous. The CDR3 spans 14 residues. The V and J ends lost 0 bases and 6 bases respectively, with 8 bases between them. Germline V CDR1 and CDR2: LGHNA, YNFKEQ. The CDR3 DNA reads TGTGCCAGCAGCCAAGACGACCTTGCCGGGGAGCTGTTTTTT. This codes for CASSQDDLAGELFF.

This clonotype was counted a single time. The chain joins TRBV11-2 to TRBJ2-3; D not certain. This CDR3 contains 17 residues. Trimming removed 4 bases from V and 0 bases from J, with 17 bases in between. Germline lookup yields CDR1 SGHAT and CDR2 FQNNGV. CDR3 DNA: TGTGCCAGCAGCTCCCGCCCATTGGCGGAAAGCACAGATACGCAGTATTTT. It encodes CASSSRPLAESTDTQYF.

The chain combines TRBV4-1 with TRBJ1-4; the D gene is possibly TRBD1 (5 bases). This CDR3 has 15 amino acids. Deletions cut 5 bases from V and 6 bases from J, with 16 bases between. CDR1 MGHRA and CDR2 YSYEKL come from the germline V gene. The CDR3 nucleotides read TGCGCCAGCAGCGCTATAGGGGACGGTGATGAAAAACTGTTTTTT. Its translation: CASSAIGDGDEKLFF.

This rearrangement joins TRBV4-2 to TRBJ2-7; D is perhaps TRBD2 (6 bases). Germline V CDR1 and CDR2: LGHNA, YNFKEQ. The germline V and J ends were trimmed by 7 bases and 1 base, with 20 bases remaining between them. The CDR3 length is 16 residues. CDR3 protein: CASTFLGRGGSYEQYF. The CDR3 nucleotides are TGTGCCAGCACTTTCCTGGGGCGGGGTGGGTCCTACGAGCAGTACTTC.

The chain carries TRBV19 and TRBJ2-2, with D uncertain. The V and J ends lost 3 bases and 2 bases respectively, with 10 bases between them. Germline assignment: CDR1 LNHDA and CDR2 SQIVND (reference sequence). This CDR3 is 15 amino acids long. The CDR3 coding sequence is TGTGCCAGTAGTATGTGGCAGGACAACACCGGGGAGCTGTTTTTT. As protein: CASSMWQDNTGELFF.

The chain is built from TRBV6-1 and TRBJ1-5, with D maybe TRBD1 (5 bases). There are 14 residues in the CDR3. Per the germline V gene, CDR1 is MNHNS and CDR2 is SASEGT. Trimming removed 7 bases from V and 0 bases from J, with 10 bases in between. The CDR3 loop reads CASTVGGSNQPQHF. The CDR3 bases are TGTGCCAGCACCGTGGGGGGTAGCAATCAGCCCCAGCATTTT.

The chain uses TRBV28 and TRBJ2-7; TRBD2 matches 7 bases. Germline CDR1 reads MDHEN; CDR2 reads SYDVKM. V was pared by 2 bases and J by 2 bases, with 3 bases of the junction left unmatched. The CDR3 sequence is 14 residues long. The CDR3 sequence: CASSLGGVPYEQYV. The DNA for the CDR3 is TGTGCCAGCAGTTTAGGGGGGGTCCCCTACGAGCAGTACGTC.

The J gene is TRBJ1-3, the V gene TRBV7-9, with D hard to call. Germline-derived CDR1 and CDR2 are SEHNR and FQNEAQ (reference sequence). Trimming removed 3 bases from V and 4 bases from J, with 13 bases in between. The CDR3 covers 15 residues. In DNA, the CDR3 is TGTGCCAGCAGCTTTAAAAGGATCCAAGGAAACACCATATATTTT. Residues: CASSFKRIQGNTIYF.

V is TRBV20-1 and J is TRBJ1-1; TRBD1 is a possible D gene (6 bases). The CDR3 covers 14 residues. CDR1 is DFQATT and CDR2 is SNEGSKA in the germline V gene (reference sequence). Trimming removed 3 bases from V and 4 bases from J, with 15 bases in between. CDR3 in amino acids: CSARMGGGLTEAFF. CDR3 in DNA: TGCAGTGCTAGGATGGGGGGCGGCCTCACTGAAGCTTTCTTT.

Ten or more counts support this clonotype. The chain couples TRBV27 to TRBJ2-1, with unresolved D. The germline V and J ends were trimmed by 3 bases and 10 bases, with 10 bases remaining between them. CDR1 and CDR2 from the germline V gene are MNHEY and SMNVEV (reference sequence). The CDR3 contains 12 residues. The CDR3, as DNA: TGTGCCAGCAGTTTGGGTCGAGGCGAGCAGTTCTTC. This codes for CASSLGRGEQFF.

This clonotype occurred a few times. This chain links TRBV2 with TRBJ1-1, with 10 bases lining up with TRBD1. This CDR3 spans 15 amino acids. With V trimmed by 2 bases and J by 4 bases, 4 bases remained unmatched. Germline CDR1 and CDR2: SNHLY and FYNNEI. CDR3 sequence: CASSERTGGITEAFF. CDR3 sequence (DNA): TGTGCCAGCAGTGAACGGACAGGGGGGATCACTGAAGCTTTCTTT.

This clonotype showed up just a few times. As DNA, the CDR3 is TGTGCCAGCCAATCGAGGGGGGGGGCCCCCTACGAGCAGTACGTC. Amino acids: CASQSRGGAPYEQYV. V usage is TRBV14 and J usage is TRBJ2-7; tentatively, D is TRBD2 (7 bases). The CDR3 covers 15 residues. Trimming took 8 bases from V and 2 from J, leaving 19 bases between them. The V gene's germline CDR1 is SGHDN and CDR2 FVKESK.

The genes are TRBV29-1 and TRBJ2-3; 12 bases line up with TRBD1. V lost 6 bases and J lost 3; bases outside the gene matches: 4. This CDR3 region has 14 residues. Germline V CDR1 and CDR2: SQVTM, ANQGSEA. The CDR3 is CSVSGQGATDTQYF. The CDR3, as DNA: TGCAGCGTCTCGGGACAGGGGGCGACAGATACGCAGTATTTT.

In its sample, this clonotype was seen many times. The chain recombines TRBV7-2 with TRBJ2-3; D not resolved. The germline V and J ends were trimmed by 4 bases and 0 bases, with 8 bases remaining between them. CDR1 and CDR2 (germline): SGHTA, FQGNSA. The CDR3 runs 14 residues. DNA of the CDR3: TGTGCCAGCAGCTGGTCAGATAGCACAGATACGCAGTATTTT. Its translation: CASSWSDSTDTQYF.

The genes are TRBV11-2 and TRBJ2-3, with TRBD2 matching 7 bases. Trimming at V came to 1 base and at J to 2 bases, leaving 6 bases not matched to a gene. This CDR3 is 16 amino acids long. Germline-derived CDR1 and CDR2 are SGHAT and FQNNGV. CDR3 sequence: CASSLGTRAFTDTQYF. Here the CDR3 DNA reads TGTGCCAGCAGCTTAGGGACTAGGGCCTTCACAGATACGCAGTATTTT. Combining the CDR3 with reference TRBV11-2 and TRBJ2-3 gives the whole variable domain EAGVAQSPRYKIIEKRQSVAFWCNPISGHATLYWYQQILGQGPKLLIQFQNNGVVDDSQLPKDRFSAERLKGVDSTLKIQPAKLEDSAVYLCASSLGTRAFTDTQYFGPGTRLTVL.